One sample yielded the 23 T cell receptor beta chains listed below, sequenced in a study of T cell responses to AZD1222 COVID-19 vaccine. Here immunoSEQ multiplex PCR was the method, and the copy in TCRdb shows in-frame clones only, minus some. Among approximately 150,000 clones listed, around 89% were seen once. The sequenced sample was peripheral blood, obtained on day 0 of MenACWY control vaccination. These TCRs come from an adult in good health.

The J gene is TRBJ2-3, the V gene TRBV5-1, with D perhaps given as TRBD1 or TRBD2 (5 bases each). The CDR3 runs to 14 residues. V lost 6 bases, J lost 1 base, and 12 bases lay in between. CDR1 and CDR2 from the germline V gene are SGHRS and YFSETQ. CDR3 nucleotides: TGCGCCAGCACCCCCGGGACGGGCACAGATACGCAGTATTTT. It codes for CASTPGTGTDTQYF.

The rearrangement uses TRBV6-2 or TRBV6-3 and TRBJ1-5; no reliable D call. V gave up 5 bases and J gave up 2 bases, with 13 bases separating them. This CDR3 comprises 15 residues. Germline CDR1 MNHEY, CDR2 SVGEGT. CDR3 residues: CASSGTEIGNQPQHF. For the CDR3, the DNA is TGTGCCAGCAGTGGAACCGAGATTGGCAATCAGCCCCAGCATTTT.

The genes are TRBV18 and TRBJ2-2, with D uncertain. The CDR3 is 17 residues long. Germline V gene data show CDR1 as KGHSH and CDR2 as LQKENI. V lost 1 base and J lost 4, with 16 bases in between. The CDR3 DNA follows: TGTGCCAGCTCACCACTCTCTCCCGTAAAGGTCACCGGGGAGCTGTTTTTT. Translated, it gives CASSPLSPVKVTGELFF.

This clone was counted once. CDR3 amino acids: CSVRPGTSESFNEQFF. CDR3 nucleotides: TGCAGCGTTCGTCCCGGGACTAGCGAGTCTTTCAATGAGCAGTTCTTC. The chain combines TRBV29-1 with TRBJ2-1, with TRBD2 matching over 10 bases. The CDR3 extends over 16 amino acids. The junction had 13 bases not matched to a gene; V was cut back by 5 bases and J by 6 bases. The germline CDR1 and CDR2 sequences are SQVTM and ANQGSEA.

In DNA, the CDR3 is TGTGCCAGCAGTAAGGGGGACAGCTTCCAAGAGACCCAGTACTTC. Translated, it gives CASSKGDSFQETQYF. This sequence joins TRBV6-2 or TRBV6-3 and TRBJ2-5, with 7 bases matching TRBD1. CDR1 and CDR2 from the germline V gene are MNHEY and SVGEGT. This CDR3 contains 15 residues. Trimming took 5 bases from V and 1 from J; bases not matched to a gene: 7.

This chain connects TRBV21-1 to TRBJ2-1; TRBD2 was called by the table and not checked on the DNA. TRBV21-1 is a pseudogene locus. This CDR3 has 18 residues. CDR3 sequence (DNA): TGTGCCAGCAGCAGAACGTGGACTAGCGGGAGGGATTACAATGAGCAGTTCTTC. Encoded protein: CASSRTWTSGRDYNEQFF.

The V and J genes are TRBV28 and TRBJ2-7; D is perhaps TRBD1 (5 bases). Germline V gene sequence: CDR1 MDHEN, CDR2 SYDVKM. The CDR3 loop spans 11 amino acids. V lost 5 bases to trimming and J lost 3 bases, with 5 bases between them. As DNA, the CDR3 is TGTGCCAGCAGTACAGGCTACGAGCAGTACTTC. This translates into CASSTGYEQYF.

The V call is TRBV29-1, the J call TRBJ2-5; D is unresolved. The CDR3 contains 13 residues. The V end lost 2 bases, the J end lost 4 bases, and 11 bases lay between the germline ends. In germline, CDR1 is SQVTM, CDR2 ANQGSEA. CDR3 nucleotides: TGCAGCGTTGAAAGGATCTCCGGAGAGACCCAGTACTTC. This sequence encodes CSVERISGETQYF.

J is TRBJ2-1 and V is TRBV4-2, with D perhaps TRBD1 or TRBD2 (6 bases each). CDR3 length: 18 amino acids. Per the germline V gene, CDR1 is LGHNA and CDR2 is YNFKEQ. The V and J ends lost 0 bases and 3 bases respectively, with 18 bases between them. CDR3 sequence reads: CASSQEGGHPILYNEQFF. In DNA form, the CDR3 reads TGTGCCAGCAGCCAAGAAGGGGGGCACCCGATCCTCTACAATGAGCAGTTCTTC.

This clone was recorded a few times. The chain joins TRBV28 to TRBJ2-1, with D perhaps matching TRBD2 (5 bases). Germline V gene lookup returns CDR1 MDHEN and CDR2 SYDVKM. Trimming cost V 6 bases and J 5 bases, with 17 bases left between them. The CDR3 has 15 amino acids. This CDR3 reads CASSPGISKHNEQFF. In DNA form, the CDR3 reads TGTGCCAGCAGCCCCGGGATCAGCAAACACAATGAGCAGTTCTTC. Full variable domain (missing parts from reference TRBV28 and TRBJ2-1): DVKVTQSSRYLVKRTGEKVFLECVQDMDHENMFWYRQDPGLGLRLIYFSYDVKMKEKGDIPEGYSVSREKKERFSLILESASTNQTSMYLCASSPGISKHNEQFFGPGTRLTVL.

About this clone itself: One end of the junction is discordant with germline, which a read error may explain. The rearrangement joins TRBV6-6 to TRBJ1-4; 9 bases align to TRBD1. The CDR3 is 16 residues long. Germline V gives CDR1 MNHNY, CDR2 SVGAGI (reference sequence). The CDR3 reads CASSHSQGAGNEKLFF. The CDR3 nucleotides are TGTGCCAGCAGTCACTCACAGGGGGCGGGAAATGAAAAACTGTTTTTT.

The chain recombines TRBV7-9 with TRBJ1-4; tentative D call: TRBD1 (6 bases). The CDR3 runs 17 residues. V was clipped by 6 bases and J by 4 bases, with 21 bases between them. Germline lookup yields CDR1 SEHNR and CDR2 FQNEAQ (reference sequence). CDR3 residues: CASRPAGGKQGNEKLFF. Written as DNA, the CDR3 is TGTGCCAGCAGACCTGCAGGAGGGAAACAGGGTAATGAAAAACTGTTTTTT. The complete variable domain, with remaining parts taken from reference TRBV7-9 and TRBJ1-4, reads DTGVSQNPRHKITKRGQNVTFRCDPISEHNRLYWYRQTLGQGPEFLTYFQNEAQLEKSRLLSDRFSAERPKGSFSTLEIQRTEQGDSAMYLCASRPAGGKQGNEKLFFGSGTQLSVL.

The chain is built from TRBV6-2 or TRBV6-3 and TRBJ1-1; no reliable D call. The CDR3 length is 15 residues. In germline, CDR1 is MNHEY, CDR2 SVGEGT. Between the trimmed V and J ends, which lost 5 bases and 1 base, there was a span of 14 bases. The CDR3 region is CASSRVSAGNTEAFF. The CDR3 bases are TGTGCCAGCAGTCGAGTAAGCGCAGGGAACACTGAAGCTTTCTTT.

The rearrangement uses TRBV6-5 and TRBJ1-2; D ambiguous. CDR1 and CDR2 from the germline V gene are MNHEY and SVGAGI. This CDR3 has 14 amino acids. Trimming took off 9 bases at V and 5 bases at J, with 19 bases between the two ends. CDR3 sequence (DNA): TGTGCCAGTGACGATGCGACGGAGGGTTATGGCTACACCTTC. It encodes CASDDATEGYGYTF.

The count of this clone is one. This chain connects TRBV2 to TRBJ1-6; 7 positions match TRBD1. The CDR3 is 16 residues long. The J segment lost 9 bases and the V segment lost 5 bases, leaving 13 bases of the junction unmatched. Germline CDR1 is SNHLY and CDR2 is FYNNEI. The CDR3 bases are TGTGCCAGCAGTCTTTACGAGGGGGCTGGGATTTCACCCCTCCACTTT. This gives the protein CASSLYEGAGISPLHF.

This chain uses TRBV29-1 with TRBJ1-1, with D perhaps TRBD1 (6 bases). There are 12 residues in the CDR3. Germline V lookup: CDR1 SQVTM, CDR2 ANQGSEA. Trimming removed 7 bases at V and 1 base at J, with 10 bases between. The CDR3 nucleotides read TGCAGCGCCTCACAGGGGAACACTGAAGCTTTCTTT. It encodes CSASQGNTEAFF.

The chain recombines TRBV28 with TRBJ1-1, with a tentative D call TRBD1 (5 bases). Germline V gene sequence: CDR1 MDHEN, CDR2 SYDVKM. Trimming took off 6 bases at V and 4 bases at J, with 6 bases between the two ends. This CDR3 is 11 amino acids long. CDR3 loop: CASRGPTEAFF. The CDR3 nucleotides read TGTGCCAGCAGGGGACCCACTGAAGCTTTCTTT. The whole variable domain, filled in from reference TRBV28 and TRBJ1-1, reads DVKVTQSSRYLVKRTGEKVFLECVQDMDHENMFWYRQDPGLGLRLIYFSYDVKMKEKGDIPEGYSVSREKKERFSLILESASTNQTSMYLCASRGPTEAFFGQGTRLTVV.

This clone is a singleton in its sample. The J gene is TRBJ2-3, the V gene TRBV30; TRBD2 aligns across 7 bases. Germline V gene data show CDR1 as GTSNPN and CDR2 as SVGIG (reference sequence). This CDR3 is 16 amino acids long. Trimming at V came to 0 bases and at J to 6 bases, leaving 12 bases not matched to a gene. For the CDR3, the DNA is TGTGCCTGGAGTGTTGGCAGCGGGGTCCTCCATGATACGCAGTATTTT. As protein: CAWSVGSGVLHDTQYF. Full variable domain (rest looked up from reference TRBV30 and TRBJ2-3): SQTIHQWPATLVQPVGSPLSLECTVEGTSNPNLYWYRQAAGRGLQLLFYSVGIGQISSEVPQNLSASRPQDRQFILSSKKLLLSDSGFYLCAWSVGSGVLHDTQYFGPGTRLTVL.

This chain uses TRBV10-1 with TRBJ2-1, with 9 bases identical to TRBD1. The CDR3 loop spans 15 amino acids. Germline CDR1 is WNHNN and CDR2 is SYGVQD (reference sequence). V lost 1 base, J lost 10 bases, and 8 bases stayed unmatched. CDR3 nucleotide sequence: TGCGCCAGCAGTGAGTGGGGACAGGGACACTGGGAGCAGTTCTTC. It is translated as CASSEWGQGHWEQFF.

The genes are TRBV2 and TRBJ2-3; D may match TRBD1 or TRBD2 (5 bases each). Trimming took 2 bases from V and 12 from J, leaving 15 bases between them. The CDR3 runs to 13 residues. Germline V gives CDR1 SNHLY, CDR2 FYNNEI. CDR3 sequence: CASSEFSRGPQYF. DNA of the CDR3: TGTGCCAGCAGTGAATTTAGCCGGGGCCCACAGTATTTT.

The chain combines TRBV6-2 or TRBV6-3 with TRBJ2-7, with 8 bases fitting TRBD2. The CDR3 length is 16 residues. The ends lost 5 bases at V and 5 bases at J; junction bases unmatched: 14. Germline V gene data show CDR1 as MNHEY and CDR2 as SVGEGT. The CDR3 bases are TGTGCCAGCAGTCGATGGTCAGCGGGAGATAGCGACGAGCAGTACTTC. It yields the protein CASSRWSAGDSDEQYF.

In nucleotides, the CDR3 is TGCAGCGTTGATAGGGGTAGCACTGAAGCTTTCTTT. The encoded protein is CSVDRGSTEAFF. V and J are TRBV29-1 and TRBJ1-1; D possibly corresponds to TRBD1 (5 bases). V lost 3 bases and J 4 bases, leaving 9 bases between the germline ends. Per the germline V gene, CDR1 is SQVTM and CDR2 is ANQGSEA. The CDR3 loop spans 12 amino acids. Full variable domain (outside the CDR3, taken from reference TRBV29-1 and TRBJ1-1): SAVISQKPSRDICQRGTSLTIQCQVDSQVTMMFWYRQQPGQSLTLIATANQGSEATYESGFVIDKFPISRPNLTFSTLTVSNMSPEDSSIYLCSVDRGSTEAFFGQGTRLTVV.

The rearrangement links TRBV5-1 to TRBJ1-2; 7 nucleotides match TRBD1. This CDR3 is built from 17 residues. V dropped 2 bases and J dropped 1; count of bases not matched to a gene: 11. CDR1 is SGHRS and CDR2 is YFSETQ in the germline V gene. CDR3 amino acids: CASSLSPGTANNYGYTF. The CDR3 DNA reads TGCGCCAGCAGCTTAAGCCCAGGGACAGCAAATAACTATGGCTACACCTTC.